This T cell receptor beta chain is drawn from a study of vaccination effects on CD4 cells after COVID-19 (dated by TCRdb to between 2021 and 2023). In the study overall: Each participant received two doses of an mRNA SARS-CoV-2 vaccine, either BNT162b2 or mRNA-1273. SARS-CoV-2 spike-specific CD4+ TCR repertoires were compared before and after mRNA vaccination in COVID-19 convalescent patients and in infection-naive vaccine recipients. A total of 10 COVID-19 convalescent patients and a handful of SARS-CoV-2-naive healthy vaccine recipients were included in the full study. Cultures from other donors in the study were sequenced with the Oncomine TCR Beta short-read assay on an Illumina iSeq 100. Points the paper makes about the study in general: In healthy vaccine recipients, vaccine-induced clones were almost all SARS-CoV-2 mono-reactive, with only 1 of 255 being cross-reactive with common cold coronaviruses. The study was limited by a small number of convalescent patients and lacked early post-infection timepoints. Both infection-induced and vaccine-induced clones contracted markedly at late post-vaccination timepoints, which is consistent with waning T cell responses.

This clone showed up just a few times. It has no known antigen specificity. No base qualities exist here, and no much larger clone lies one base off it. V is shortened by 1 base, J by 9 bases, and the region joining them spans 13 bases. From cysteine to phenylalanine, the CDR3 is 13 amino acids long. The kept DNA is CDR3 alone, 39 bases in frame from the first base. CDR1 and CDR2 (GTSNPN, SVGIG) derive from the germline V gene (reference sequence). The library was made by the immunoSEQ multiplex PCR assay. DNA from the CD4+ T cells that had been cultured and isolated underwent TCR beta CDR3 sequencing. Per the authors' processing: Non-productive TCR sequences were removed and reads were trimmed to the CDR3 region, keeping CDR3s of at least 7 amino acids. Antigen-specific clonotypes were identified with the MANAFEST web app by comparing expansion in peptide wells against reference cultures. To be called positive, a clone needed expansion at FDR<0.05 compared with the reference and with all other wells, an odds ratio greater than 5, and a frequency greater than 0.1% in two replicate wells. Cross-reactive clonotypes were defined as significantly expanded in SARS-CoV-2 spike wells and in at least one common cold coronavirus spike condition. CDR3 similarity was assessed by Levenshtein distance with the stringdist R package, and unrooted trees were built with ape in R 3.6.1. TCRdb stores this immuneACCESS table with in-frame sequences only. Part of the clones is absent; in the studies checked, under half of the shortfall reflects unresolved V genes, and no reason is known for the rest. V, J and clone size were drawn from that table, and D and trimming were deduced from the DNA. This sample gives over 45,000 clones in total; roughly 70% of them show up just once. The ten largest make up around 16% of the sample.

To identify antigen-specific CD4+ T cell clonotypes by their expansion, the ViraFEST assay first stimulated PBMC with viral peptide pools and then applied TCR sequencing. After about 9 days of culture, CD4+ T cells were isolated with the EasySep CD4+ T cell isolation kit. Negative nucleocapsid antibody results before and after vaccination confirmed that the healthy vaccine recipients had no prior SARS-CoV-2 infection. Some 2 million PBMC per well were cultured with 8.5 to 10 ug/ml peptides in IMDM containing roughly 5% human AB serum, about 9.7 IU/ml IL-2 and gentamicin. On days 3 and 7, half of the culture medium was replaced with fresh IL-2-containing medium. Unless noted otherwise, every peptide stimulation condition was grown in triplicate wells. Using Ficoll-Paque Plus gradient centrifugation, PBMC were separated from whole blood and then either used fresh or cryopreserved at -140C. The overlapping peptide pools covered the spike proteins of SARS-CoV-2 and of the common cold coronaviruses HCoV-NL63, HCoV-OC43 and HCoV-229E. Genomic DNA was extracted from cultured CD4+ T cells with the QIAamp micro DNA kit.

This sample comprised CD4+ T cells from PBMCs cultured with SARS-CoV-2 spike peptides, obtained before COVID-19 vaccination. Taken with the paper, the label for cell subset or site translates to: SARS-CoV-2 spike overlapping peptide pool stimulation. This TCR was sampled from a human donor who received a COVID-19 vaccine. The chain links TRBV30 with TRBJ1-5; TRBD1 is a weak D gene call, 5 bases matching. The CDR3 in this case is CAWSDKGQGPQHF. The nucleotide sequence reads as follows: TGTGCCTGGAGTGATAAGGGGCAGGGGCCCCAGCATTTT.